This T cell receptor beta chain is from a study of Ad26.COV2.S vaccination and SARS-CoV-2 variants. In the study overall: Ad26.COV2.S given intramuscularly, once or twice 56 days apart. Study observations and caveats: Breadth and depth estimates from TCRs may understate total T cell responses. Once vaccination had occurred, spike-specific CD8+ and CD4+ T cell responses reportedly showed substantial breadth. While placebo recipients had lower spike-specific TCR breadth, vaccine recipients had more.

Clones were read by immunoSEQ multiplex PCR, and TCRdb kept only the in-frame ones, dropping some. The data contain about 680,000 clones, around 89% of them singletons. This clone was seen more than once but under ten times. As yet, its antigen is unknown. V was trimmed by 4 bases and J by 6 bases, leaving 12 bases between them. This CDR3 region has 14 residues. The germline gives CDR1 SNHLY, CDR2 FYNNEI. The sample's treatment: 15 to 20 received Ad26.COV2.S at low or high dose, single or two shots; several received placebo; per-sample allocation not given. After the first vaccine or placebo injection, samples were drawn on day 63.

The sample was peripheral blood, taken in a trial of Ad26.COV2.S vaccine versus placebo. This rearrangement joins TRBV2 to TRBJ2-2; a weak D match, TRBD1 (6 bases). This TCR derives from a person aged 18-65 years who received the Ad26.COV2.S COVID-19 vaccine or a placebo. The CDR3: CASSVTGSAGELFF. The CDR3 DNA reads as TGTGCCAGCAGTGTCACAGGGTCGGCCGGGGAGCTGTTTTTT.